This T cell receptor beta chain was identified during a study of early T cells in non-severe SARS-CoV-2 infection. Study details: Sequencing input comprised bulk RNA from unsorted whole blood; chain pairing was not available. General study points: VDJdb matching, biased toward anti-spike CD8 responses, missed private and CD4 specificities.

From the 5' RACE reads, TCRdb called clonotypes with MiXCR, one entry per CDR3 protein. Of 50,000 or so distinct CDR3 sequences in the sample, under 15% were seen once. As regards this clonotype: Its specificity is unknown.

The sample in question was whole blood, obtained at baseline. The TCR originated in an adult who was a healthcare worker with PCR-confirmed SARS-CoV-2 infection or an uninfected control (not recorded which).

The CDR3 protein is CSAPLQHNYGYTF. In DNA, the CDR3 is TGCAGTGCACCTCTTCAGCATAACTATGGCTACACCTTC. The rearrangement uses TRBV20-1 and TRBJ1-2; D is undetermined. The CDR3 consists of 13 residues. V was clipped by 6 bases and J by 1 base, with 12 bases between them. CDR1 DFQATT and CDR2 SNEGSKA come from the germline V gene (reference sequence).